This T cell receptor (beta chain) appears in the sequencing data of a study of T cell responses to AZD1222 COVID-19 vaccine. Overall study: Recipients boosted at about 4 weeks or about 12 weeks are pooled. Whole-study results and caveats: Donors were mostly white British, more females; clonal diversity possibly underestimated. Across spike, vaccine-associated CD4 TCRs were found, dominant at 160-218 and 743-854.

Turning to this clone: The antigen is undetermined.

Clones were sequenced by immunoSEQ multiplex PCR, and TCRdb holds only the in-frame ones, with some missing. The profile shows approximately 120,000 clones, 92% of them singletons. Germline V gives CDR1 MGHDK, CDR2 SYGVNS. The length of the CDR3 is 16 residues. The V gene lost 0 bases and the J gene lost 3 bases, with 15 bases spanning the gap. The rearrangement uses TRBV25-1 and TRBJ2-7; the D call may be TRBD1 or TRBD2 (5 bases each). Material: peripheral blood, obtained on day 0 of AZD1222 vaccination. The TCR originated in an adult in good health. The chain's CDR3 is CASSEYGRGAGYEQYF. CDR3 sequence (DNA): TGTGCCAGCAGTGAATACGGTCGAGGGGCCGGCTACGAGCAGTACTTC.